This entry lists 13 T cell receptor beta chains sequenced from one sample in a study of T cell changes during pregnancy in multiple sclerosis. Data came from immunoSEQ multiplex PCR; TCRdb stores just in-frame clones and leaves some out. The sample yields around 100,000 clones, around 91% seen once. Sequenced here: peripheral blood, sampled after pregnancy. The receptors were gathered from a female donor with multiple sclerosis, enrolled in a pregnancy study.

The rearrangement uses TRBV10-3 and TRBJ1-5, with TRBD1 matching 7 bases. V shed 1 base, J shed 5 bases, and the junction held 5 bases outside the gene matches. The length of the CDR3 is 15 residues. Germline V gives CDR1 ENHRY, CDR2 SYGVKD. CDR3 sequence reads: CAISEYPGGDQPQHF. CDR3 DNA: TGTGCCATCAGTGAGTACCCAGGGGGAGATCAGCCCCAGCATTTT.

The rearrangement links TRBV11-2 to TRBJ2-1, with 13 positions matching TRBD2. Germline V CDR1 and CDR2: SGHAT, FQNNGV. V lost 5 bases to trimming and J lost 9 bases; unmatched junction nucleotides: 4. The CDR3 is made up of 14 amino acids. DNA for the CDR3: TGTGCCAGCAGCGGGGGACTAGCGGGACTTGAGCAGTTCTTC. This translates into CASSGGLAGLEQFF.

The chain joins TRBV6-4 to TRBJ2-3; 7 nucleotides match TRBD1. CDR1 MRHNA and CDR2 SNTAGT come from the germline V gene. The CDR3 covers 15 residues. Unmatched junction bases numbered 10, after V lost 4 bases and J lost 6 bases. The CDR3 loop reads CASSGTGAISDTQYF. DNA of the CDR3: TGTGCCAGCAGTGGAACAGGGGCAATCTCGGATACGCAGTATTTT.

This chain joins TRBV6-6 and TRBJ2-1, with D tentatively TRBD1 (6 bases). CDR1 and CDR2 (germline): MNHNY, SVGAGI (reference sequence). V lost 1 base to trimming and J lost 4 bases, with 8 bases between them. The CDR3 sequence is 14 residues long. The CDR3 loop reads CASSYLDSYNEQFF. The DNA of the CDR3 is TGTGCCAGCAGTTACTTGGACAGTTACAATGAGCAGTTCTTC.

CDR3 residues: CASSLVPRANEKLFF. CDR3 DNA sequence: TGTGCCAGCAGCTTAGTCCCCAGGGCTAATGAAAAACTGTTTTTT. The V gene is TRBV11-2, the J gene TRBJ1-4; a weak D match, TRBD1 (5 bases). V gave up 1 base and J gave up 3 bases, with 9 bases separating them. This CDR3 has 15 amino acids. Germline lookup yields CDR1 SGHAT and CDR2 FQNNGV.

The chain carries TRBV18 and TRBJ1-1; TRBD1 is a possible D gene (6 bases). Trimming pared 3 bases from V and 4 bases from J, leaving 12 bases between. This CDR3 region has 14 residues. The germline V gene encodes CDR1 KGHSH and CDR2 LQKENI. The CDR3 spells CASSPGAVGTEAFF. For the CDR3, the DNA is TGTGCCAGCTCACCGGGGGCTGTGGGCACTGAAGCTTTCTTT.

V gene TRBV6-6 combines with J gene TRBJ1-5, with 8 bases fitting TRBD1. Germline V gene data show CDR1 as MNHNY and CDR2 as SVGAGI (reference sequence). This CDR3 has 15 amino acids. With V trimmed by 5 bases and J by 6 bases, 9 bases remained unmatched. The CDR3 DNA reads as TGTGCCAGCAGTCGCGGACAGGGTGGCGGTCAGCCCCAGCATTTT. Translated, it gives CASSRGQGGGQPQHF.

CDR3 DNA sequence: TGTGCCAGCAGTGAAGCTGGGCAGGGGGAGGACCCCCTCAGCAGACTTTATAGCACAGATACGCAGTATTTT. Translation gives CASSEAGQGEDPLSRLYSTDTQYF. The V call is TRBV6-1, the J call TRBJ2-3; TRBD1 might be the D (7 bases). Germline lookup yields CDR1 MNHNS and CDR2 SASEGT. This CDR3 spans 24 amino acids. V lost 0 bases and J lost 0, with 34 bases in between.

The chain recombines TRBV7-2 with TRBJ2-5; D is perhaps TRBD1 (6 bases). This CDR3 spans 15 amino acids. The V and J ends lost 2 bases and 5 bases respectively, with 15 bases between them. Per germline, CDR1 SGHTA and CDR2 FQGNSA. The CDR3: CASSLSGGGGETQYF. The CDR3 region has the DNA TGTGCCAGCAGCTTATCGGGTGGGGGCGGTGAGACCCAGTACTTC.

This rearrangement joins TRBV7-9 to TRBJ2-1; the match to TRBD1 covers 9 bases. The germline V gene encodes CDR1 SEHNR and CDR2 FQNEAQ (reference sequence). The CDR3 extends over 15 amino acids. Trimming at V came to 5 bases and at J to 8 bases, leaving 10 bases not matched to a gene. The CDR3 loop is CASSLPGTGNYEQFF. As DNA, the CDR3 is TGTGCCAGCAGCCTACCCGGGACAGGGAATTATGAGCAGTTCTTC.

Only one count was recorded for this clone. The rearrangement joins TRBV15 to TRBJ2-1; 8 bases align to TRBD2. Germline V gives CDR1 LNHNV, CDR2 YYDKDF (reference sequence). This CDR3 comprises 15 residues. Germline trimming cut 1 base from V and 1 base from J; bases unmatched to any gene: 0. The chain's CDR3 is CATSRGLASYNEQFF. CDR3 coding DNA: TGTGCCACCAGCAGAGGACTAGCGTCCTACAATGAGCAGTTCTTC.

The J gene is TRBJ2-7, the V gene TRBV9; D is possibly TRBD2 (6 bases). With 0 bases removed from V and 3 bases from J, the gap between germline ends came to 13 bases. This CDR3 has 15 amino acids. The germline CDR1 and CDR2 sequences are SGDLS and YYNGEE. The CDR3 region is CASSVGWGLNYEQYF. In DNA, the CDR3 is TGTGCCAGCAGCGTAGGATGGGGACTGAACTACGAGCAGTACTTC.

This chain links TRBV19 with TRBJ2-7; the match to TRBD2 covers 7 bases. CDR1 and CDR2 (germline): LNHDA, SQIVND (reference sequence). The junction had 16 bases not matched to a gene; V was cut back by 6 bases and J by 8 bases. CDR3 length: 15 residues. The CDR3 DNA follows: TGTGCCAGTAGCCTCGGGGCTAGCGGTTCGGTCAAGCAGTACTTC. Encoded protein: CASSLGASGSVKQYF. The full variable domain, in which reference TRBV19 and TRBJ2-7 provide the parts outside the CDR3, is DGGITQSPKYLFRKEGQNVTLSCEQNLNHDAMYWYRQDPGQGLRLIYYSQIVNDFQKGDIAEGYSVSREKKESFPLTVTSAQKNPTAFYLCASSLGASGSVKQYFGPGTRLTVT.